The rows below give T cell receptor beta chains drawn from one sample of a study of blood T cells in healthy people across ages. TCRdb called the 5' RACE reads again in MiXCR, with one record for every CDR3 protein. The sample gives hundreds of thousands of distinct CDR3 sequences, less than 25% of which show up once; approximately 8.7% is in the top ten. These data were likewise used in another study, on T cells of mothers and their children.

The sample taken for sequencing was blood. The receptors were sampled from a boy younger than 18 in good health. CDR3s include the opening cysteine and the closing phenylalanine or tryptophan. Fields, in order: D gene, J gene, V gene, clone size, CDR3 DNA, CDR3 protein. A D gene is named only where the DNA matches it firmly. Some rows have no size entry. The others give once, few or many, or a class for an expanded clone.

d_gene: -
j_gene: TRBJ1-1
v_gene: TRBV20-1
abundance: -
CDR3nt: TGCAGTGCTAGATCGGCGAACACTGAAGCTTTCTTT
CDR3aa: CSARSANTEAFF

d_gene: -
j_gene: TRBJ2-2
v_gene: TRBV25-1
abundance: few
CDR3nt: TGTGCCAGCAGTGGGTCGATCGGGGAGCTGTTCTTT
CDR3aa: CASSGSIGELFF

d_gene: -
j_gene: TRBJ2-1
v_gene: TRBV29-1
abundance: many
CDR3nt: TGCAGCGGTGGATACAATGAGCAGTTCTTC
CDR3aa: CSGGYNEQFF

d_gene: -
j_gene: TRBJ1-3
v_gene: TRBV10-3
abundance: -
CDR3nt: TGTGCCATCAGTGAGCCACCCAGAAACGCCATATATTTT
CDR3aa: CAISEPPRNAIYF

d_gene: TRBD2
j_gene: TRBJ2-3
v_gene: TRBV5-5
abundance: few
CDR3nt: TGTGCCAGCAGCTTGGACCCGGGAGGTTTTTATATGACCACAGATACGCAGTATTTT
CDR3aa: CASSLDPGGFYMTTDTQYF

d_gene: TRBD1
j_gene: TRBJ1-2
v_gene: TRBV20-1
abundance: -
CDR3nt: TGCAGTGCCCTCGGGACAGGGAGGGTCTATGGCTACACCTTC
CDR3aa: CSALGTGRVYGYTF

d_gene: TRBD2
j_gene: TRBJ2-5
v_gene: TRBV7-2
abundance: -
CDR3nt: TGTGCCAGCAGCTTAGGGGGGTCTAGCGGGTTTCAAGAGACCCAGTACTTC
CDR3aa: CASSLGGSSGFQETQYF

d_gene: -
j_gene: TRBJ2-2
v_gene: TRBV3-1
abundance: -
CDR3nt: TGTGCCAGCAGCCCCGGCCCTAGGGCCACCGGGGAGCTGTTTTTT
CDR3aa: CASSPGPRATGELFF

d_gene: -
j_gene: TRBJ2-1
v_gene: TRBV20-1
abundance: few
CDR3nt: TGCAGTGCTAGAGATGGGGTATCTGCCGGTGAGCAGTTCTTC
CDR3aa: CSARDGVSAGEQFF

d_gene: TRBD2
j_gene: TRBJ2-5
v_gene: TRBV3-1
abundance: few
CDR3nt: TGTGCCAGCAGCCAACCTAGCGGGAGGCAAGAGACCCAGTACTTC
CDR3aa: CASSQPSGRQETQYF

d_gene: TRBD1
j_gene: TRBJ2-5
v_gene: TRBV28
abundance: few
CDR3nt: TGTGCCGGCAGTTTTGGACAGGGGAAAGAGACCCAGTACTTC
CDR3aa: CAGSFGQGKETQYF

d_gene: -
j_gene: TRBJ1-2
v_gene: TRBV5-1
abundance: -
CDR3nt: TGCGCCAGCAGCTCCGACCCGCGGGGCCCCTATGGCTACACCTTC
CDR3aa: CASSSDPRGPYGYTF

d_gene: TRBD2
j_gene: TRBJ2-7
v_gene: TRBV28
abundance: many
CDR3nt: TGTGCCAGCAGCCCCACAACTAGCGGGTCCTACGAGCAGTACTTC
CDR3aa: CASSPTTSGSYEQYF

d_gene: -
j_gene: TRBJ2-1
v_gene: TRBV7-9
abundance: -
CDR3nt: TGTGCCAGCAGCTTAGTGTGGGATCTTAACTACAATGAGCAGTTCTTC
CDR3aa: CASSLVWDLNYNEQFF

d_gene: -
j_gene: TRBJ2-1
v_gene: TRBV9
abundance: few
CDR3nt: TGTGCCAGCAGCGTAGCGGCAGGGACCTACAATGAGCAGTTCTTC
CDR3aa: CASSVAAGTYNEQFF

d_gene: TRBD1
j_gene: TRBJ2-2
v_gene: TRBV2
abundance: -
CDR3nt: TGTGCCAGCAGTTCGGGACAGATAAACATCGGGGAGCTGTTTTTT
CDR3aa: CASSSGQINIGELFF

d_gene: TRBD1
j_gene: TRBJ1-2
v_gene: TRBV6-5
abundance: -
CDR3nt: TGTGCCAGCAGTCGCCGGACAGGTGCTAACTATGGCTACACCTTC
CDR3aa: CASSRRTGANYGYTF

d_gene: -
j_gene: TRBJ1-6
v_gene: TRBV9
abundance: -
CDR3nt: TGTGCCAGCAGCGGAAAGCCCTCGGGCTCCTATAATTCACCCCTCCACTTT
CDR3aa: CASSGKPSGSYNSPLHF

d_gene: -
j_gene: TRBJ1-1
v_gene: TRBV19
abundance: -
CDR3nt: TGTGCCAGTAGTATTCGGGGAGCCACTGAAGCTTTCTTT
CDR3aa: CASSIRGATEAFF

d_gene: TRBD1
j_gene: TRBJ2-7
v_gene: TRBV6-2/TRBV6-3
abundance: few
CDR3nt: TGTGCCAGCAGTTACGGGACAGGTGGACGCGAGCAGTACTTC
CDR3aa: CASSYGTGGREQYF

d_gene: -
j_gene: TRBJ2-3
v_gene: TRBV4-1
abundance: few
CDR3nt: TGCGCCAGCAACCGAGACACTGGGGATACGCAGTATTTT
CDR3aa: CASNRDTGDTQYF

d_gene: TRBD1
j_gene: TRBJ2-7
v_gene: TRBV7-2
abundance: few
CDR3nt: TGTGCCAGCAGCTTTCGACAGGGGGCTGCGTCCTACGAGCAGTACTTC
CDR3aa: CASSFRQGAASYEQYF

d_gene: TRBD2
j_gene: TRBJ2-1
v_gene: TRBV11-2
abundance: -
CDR3nt: TGTGTCAGCAGCTTAGAGGGACTAGCGGGAGGGCTCGGTAATGAGCAGTTCTTC
CDR3aa: CVSSLEGLAGGLGNEQFF

d_gene: TRBD2
j_gene: TRBJ2-3
v_gene: TRBV7-6
abundance: few
CDR3nt: TGTGCCAGCAGCATCTCTAGCGGGGGGCTCACAGATACGCAGTATTTT
CDR3aa: CASSISSGGLTDTQYF

d_gene: TRBD1
j_gene: TRBJ1-1
v_gene: TRBV7-6
abundance: many
CDR3nt: TGTGCCAGCAGCCTTAGGACAGGGGGGAACACTGAAGCTTTCTTT
CDR3aa: CASSLRTGGNTEAFF

d_gene: -
j_gene: TRBJ1-5
v_gene: TRBV6-6
abundance: -
CDR3nt: TGTGCCAGCAGCCCCGGGGGGCCCCCCCAGCCCCAGCATTTT
CDR3aa: CASSPGGPPQPQHF

d_gene: -
j_gene: TRBJ1-2
v_gene: TRBV6-4
abundance: few
CDR3nt: TGTGCCAGCAGTGAAGCGGGGTCCCATGGCTACACCTTC
CDR3aa: CASSEAGSHGYTF

d_gene: TRBD2
j_gene: TRBJ2-1
v_gene: TRBV29-1
abundance: -
CDR3nt: TGCAGCGTTCCTCGACTAGCGGGAAACAATGAGCAGTTCTTC
CDR3aa: CSVPRLAGNNEQFF

d_gene: TRBD2
j_gene: TRBJ2-1
v_gene: TRBV28
abundance: once
CDR3nt: TGTGCCATCTGTGAGAGCGGGAGTTACAATGAGCAGTTCTTC
CDR3aa: CAICESGSYNEQFF

d_gene: TRBD2
j_gene: TRBJ2-5
v_gene: TRBV29-1
abundance: -
CDR3nt: TGCAGCGGAACCGGGACTAGCGGGAGTCAAGAGACCCAGTACTTC
CDR3aa: CSGTGTSGSQETQYF

d_gene: TRBD2
j_gene: TRBJ2-1
v_gene: TRBV20-1
abundance: -
CDR3nt: TGCAGTGGGACTAGCGGGAGGGGGTCCTACAATGAGCAGTTCTTC
CDR3aa: CSGTSGRGSYNEQFF

d_gene: -
j_gene: TRBJ1-6
v_gene: TRBV20-1
abundance: -
CDR3nt: TGCAGTGCTATTTTGATACAGGATAATTCACCCCTCCACTTT
CDR3aa: CSAILIQDNSPLHF